This T cell receptor (beta chain) was observed in a study of T cells in Graves' hyperthyroidism and ophthalmopathy (dated by TCRdb to about 2019). Turning to the overall study: Peripheral blood was collected at initial diagnosis, before any treatment. The paper describes TCR Vbeta CDR3 sequencing of 135 peripheral blood samples, made up of some 42 ophthalmopathy patients, 70 to 80 hyperthyroidism patients and 17 progressor patients. Prospective prediction of ophthalmopathy was tested in an independent validation cohort consisting of some 18 hyperthyroidism patients and more than 15 patients who later progressed to ophthalmopathy. To identify distinguishing TCR V-J signatures, a discovery cohort of about 100 patients was used, comprising 40 to 45 with Graves' ophthalmopathy and 57 with stable Graves' hyperthyroidism. The roughly 91 discovery patients were randomly divided into training and test sets at a 7:3 ratio. After sampling, hyperthyroidism patients received methimazole starting at 30 mg daily, and ophthalmopathy patients received high-dose intravenous methylprednisolone. The study also compared thyroid tissue and blood T-cell repertoires from about six Graves' hyperthyroidism patients. Overall study results and their limits: Blood samples also contained most of the expanded thyroid clonotypes (frequency above 0.001), which suggests that blood repertoires may reflect thyroid immune responses. No statistical method was used to fix the sample size in advance, and group allocation was not hidden from the investigators. In validation, the model predicted progression to ophthalmopathy a median of about 6.8 months before onset, with about 67% sensitivity and roughly 73% specificity. A 13 V-J signature model separated ophthalmopathy from stable hyperthyroidism, with 87.88% sensitivity and roughly 82% specificity in cross-validation and 80%/75% in testing.

Ophthalmopathy patients had moderately to severely active disease, Clinical Activity Score of at least 3, NOSPECS grade of at least 4, and duration under 3 months. Patients with uncontrolled infections, other autoimmune diseases, pregnancy or lactation were excluded. Diagnoses were established on the basis of clinical symptoms, serum thyroxine and TRAb, thyroid ultrasound, and orbital computed tomography. PBMCs were isolated from more than 9 ml of fresh peripheral blood by Ficoll-Paque density gradient centrifugation. Total RNA was extracted with Trizol reagent, and quality was checked on an Agilent 2100 Bioanalyzer. About this clonotype itself: The specificity of this receptor is unknown. Base qualities are missing; no much larger clone stands one base away.

V loses 2 bases at its end and J loses 5 bases; junction bases beyond the gene matches: 12. Sequences GTSNPN (CDR1) and SVGIG (CDR2) are obtained from the germline V gene (reference sequence). The CDR3 starts with the cysteine, ends with the phenylalanine, and has 15 residues. Of the read, only the CDR3 DNA is kept; its 45 bases are in frame from base 1. Amplification of TCR beta CDR3 regions was carried out from RNA transcripts. A first-round RT-PCR of the TCR CDR3 used the HTBI primer set with the Qiagen OneStep RT-PCR kit. Libraries were constructed in a second round of multiplex PCR, after which size selection and purification were performed. The libraries were sequenced on an Illumina HiSeq2000 using paired-end 100 bp reads. Per the authors' processing: SOAPnuke was used to process the raw data, with reads discarded if the reads contained adapters or uncalled bases, had a mean Phred below 15, or lacked an exact constant-primer or identifier match. High-quality paired reads were merged using COPE v1.2.5, and each unique nucleotide sequence was defined as a clonotype. MiTCR v1.1 was used to align clonotypes to the IMGT TRBV, TRBD and TRBJ reference segments. The analysis was restricted to V-J combinations with a frequency above 0.0001, which together covered approximately 99% of the repertoires. The TCS score was defined as F50 (clonal expansion) divided by E x V (chaos), with BLOSUM62-based TCRdist calculated between CDR3 peptides within each V-J. Welch's t-statistics and random forest reduced approximately 520 V-J features to about 13, which were used in a naive Bayes classifier (R e1071). Using fastp trimming at Q25 and MiXCR clonotype assembly, TCRdb reanalyzed the public sequencing data and kept in-frame beta chains. Entries that share a CDR3 protein sequence are merged under the most common genes and DNA. What appears here as the V and J calls and clone size reflects TCRdb's work, not the paper's. The sample table holds around 250,000 distinct CDR3 sequences, of which about 25% were seen once. The ten most abundant clones make up 30% to 40% of the sample.

Here the chain combines TRBV30 and TRBJ2-7; TRBD2 matches 7 bases in the middle. Sequenced material: blood. This sequence was found in a woman aged 40 to 55 with Graves' ophthalmopathy. The CDR3 region reads CAWSRGGIPLHEQYF. The nucleotide sequence is TGTGCCTGGAGTCGCGGGGGTATACCTCTCCACGAGCAGTACTTC. With all but the CDR3 taken from the reference TRBV30 and TRBJ2-7 genes, the full variable domain is: SQTIHQWPATLVQPVGSPLSLECTVEGTSNPNLYWYRQAAGRGLQLLFYSVGIGQISSEVPQNLSASRPQDRQFILSSKKLLLSDSGFYLCAWSRGGIPLHEQYFGPGTRLTVT.